This entry lists 26 T cell receptor beta chains sequenced from one sample in a study of T-cell memory formation after mild COVID-19. One entry per CDR3 protein, called by TCRdb with MiXCR from the 5' RACE reads. This sample yields under 450,000 distinct CDR3 sequences, of which around 22% are seen a single time; over 10% belongs to the top ten. Sequencing input: PBMCs or a T cell subset sorted from them (not recorded which). The receptors derive from an adult woman who had mild COVID-19 (a few samples of this study predate the infection). Cell type and time point are not known.

This clonotype was seen a handful of times. The V and J genes are TRBV27 and TRBJ2-2, with 8 positions matching TRBD1. In germline, CDR1 is MNHEY, CDR2 SMNVEV (reference sequence). V dropped 6 bases and J dropped 5; count of bases not matched to a gene: 8. The CDR3 covers 15 residues. CDR3 amino acids: CASRVGQGVTGELFF. The DNA for the CDR3 is TGTGCCAGCAGAGTAGGACAGGGAGTAACCGGGGAGCTGTTTTTT.

J is TRBJ1-1 and V is TRBV5-6; maybe TRBD1 (5 bases). In germline, CDR1 is SGHDT, CDR2 YYEEEE. The CDR3 extends over 17 amino acids. Trimming pared 3 bases from V and 5 bases from J, leaving 23 bases between. The CDR3 sequence: CASSSEWGWRLRTEAFF. The CDR3 DNA reads as TGTGCCAGCAGCTCCGAATGGGGGTGGAGGCTACGAACTGAAGCTTTCTTT. Variable domain in full (rest from reference TRBV5-6 and TRBJ1-1): DAGVTQSPTHLIKTRGQQVTLRCSPKSGHDTVSWYQQALGQGPQFIFQYYEEEERQRGNFPDRFSGHQFPNYSSELNVNALLLGDSALYLCASSSEWGWRLRTEAFFGQGTRLTVV.

V and J are TRBV12-3 or TRBV12-4 and TRBJ2-3; the match to TRBD1 covers 9 bases. The CDR3 is made up of 14 amino acids. Trimming at V came to 5 bases and at J to 5 bases, leaving 5 bases not matched to a gene. The CDR3 here is CASSPQGARDTQYF. For the CDR3, the DNA is TGTGCCAGCAGTCCACAGGGGGCACGAGATACGCAGTATTTT.

This clonotype was found many times. The chain couples TRBV9 to TRBJ2-7, with D perhaps assigned TRBD1 or TRBD2 (5 bases each). The V gene's germline CDR1 is SGDLS and CDR2 YYNGEE. The CDR3 sequence is 15 residues long. Trimming took off 3 bases at V and 5 bases at J, with 18 bases between the two ends. As DNA, the CDR3 is TGTGCCAGCAGCGCCCGAGGGCAGGGAGTGAACGAGCAGTACTTC. Amino acids: CASSARGQGVNEQYF. Full variable domain (missing parts from reference TRBV9 and TRBJ2-7): DSGVTQTPKHLITATGQRVTLRCSPRSGDLSVYWYQQSLDQGLQFLIQYYNGEERAKGNILERFSAQQFPDLHSELNLSSLELGDSALYFCASSARGQGVNEQYFGPGTRLTVT.

This clonotype was detected once. At one end, the junction sequence differs from germline, possibly due to a read error. The chain's CDR3 is CASSLSSTDLVF. For the CDR3, the DNA is TGTGCCAGCAGCTTGTCCTCGACAGACCTGGTTTTT. The rearrangement joins TRBV5-6 to TRBJ1-4, with D possibly matching TRBD1 (5 bases). The CDR3 runs to 12 residues. Germline-derived CDR1 and CDR2 are SGHDT and YYEEEE.

This chain links TRBV27 with TRBJ2-3; 8 bases are shared with TRBD2. Germline V gene data show CDR1 as MNHEY and CDR2 as SMNVEV (reference sequence). The CDR3 has 14 residues. V lost 3 bases and J lost 8; bases outside the gene matches: 7. CDR3 sequence: CASSLSGLDGTQYF. For the CDR3, the DNA is TGTGCCAGCAGTTTGTCGGGACTAGATGGTACGCAGTATTTT.

This chain joins TRBV18 and TRBJ2-3; D is unclear. Trimming left V 5 bases short and J 5 bases short, with 11 bases between. The CDR3 covers 13 residues. The germline V gene encodes CDR1 KGHSH and CDR2 LQKENI. CDR3 bases: TGTGCCAGCTCATCCGAAATTAAAGATACGCAGTATTTT. Its translation is CASSSEIKDTQYF.

This chain joins TRBV7-8 and TRBJ2-1, with 7 bases fitting TRBD2. Germline CDR1 and CDR2: SGHVS and FQNEAQ. With 4 bases clipped from V and 6 bases from J, the junction kept 6 bases outside the gene matches. This CDR3 spans 14 amino acids. The CDR3 coding sequence is TGTGCCAGCAGCTCAAGACGGACTAGCAATGAGCAGTTCTTC. Its translation: CASSSRRTSNEQFF.

This clonotype showed up just a few times. The J gene is TRBJ2-1, the V gene TRBV13, with 9 bases fitting TRBD1. Germline CDR1 is PRHDT and CDR2 is FYEKMQ (reference sequence). Unmatched junction bases numbered 3, after V lost 0 bases and J lost 9 bases. The CDR3 runs 14 residues. CDR3 residues: CASSLGTGGAEQFF. The CDR3 DNA reads TGTGCCAGCAGCTTAGGGACAGGGGGGGCTGAGCAGTTCTTC. Full variable domain (rest looked up from reference TRBV13 and TRBJ2-1): AAGVIQSPRHLIKEKRETATLKCYPIPRHDTVYWYQQGPGQDPQFLISFYEKMQSDKGSIPDRFSAQQFSDYHSELNMSSLELGDSALYFCASSLGTGGAEQFFGPGTRLTVL.

This clonotype was seen a handful of times. This chain uses TRBV6-6 with TRBJ1-2; D call uncertain. The length of the CDR3 is 14 residues. CDR1 MNHNY and CDR2 SVGAGI come from the germline V gene (reference sequence). V dropped 0 bases and J dropped 2 bases, with 7 bases sitting between them. Written as DNA, the CDR3 is TGTGCCAGCAGTTACTCTTTGACAAACTATGGCTACACCTTC. It encodes CASSYSLTNYGYTF.

The chain uses TRBV2 and TRBJ1-2; 10 bases are shared with TRBD1. J gave up 4 bases and V 3 bases, and 8 bases lay outside the gene matches. From germline, CDR1 is SNHLY and CDR2 FYNNEI. The CDR3 is made up of 16 amino acids. The CDR3 nucleotides are TGTGCCAGCAGTGATCCGGGACAGGGGTTTAGCTATGGCTACACCTTC. As protein: CASSDPGQGFSYGYTF.

This chain uses TRBV7-2 with TRBJ1-2, with a tentative D call TRBD1 (6 bases). V was clipped by 5 bases and J by 8 bases, with 18 bases between them. Looked up from germline, CDR1 is SGHTA and CDR2 is FQGNSA. This CDR3 has 14 residues. The CDR3: CASSPGSGARGYTF. CDR3 nucleotide sequence: TGTGCCAGCAGCCCTGGTTCGGGGGCGCGGGGCTACACCTTC. Filled out from reference TRBV7-2 and TRBJ1-2, the complete variable domain reads GAGVSQSPSNKVTEKGKDVELRCDPISGHTALYWYRQSLGQGLEFLIYFQGNSAPDKSGLPSDRFSAERTGGSVSTLTIQRTQQEDSAVYLCASSPGSGARGYTFGSGTRLTVV.

This clonotype was detected a few times. V gene TRBV3-1 combines with J gene TRBJ2-1; 10 nucleotides line up with TRBD2. Germline V gene data show CDR1 as LGHDT and CDR2 as YNNKEL (reference sequence). The CDR3 extends over 15 amino acids. V shed 2 bases, J shed 7 bases, and the junction held 5 bases outside the gene matches. This CDR3 reads CASSQSGRAENEQFF. The CDR3 coding sequence is TGTGCCAGCAGCCAAAGCGGGAGGGCCGAGAATGAGCAGTTCTTC.

V is TRBV6-5 and J is TRBJ1-2; the D gene is possibly TRBD1 (5 bases). V dropped 7 bases and J dropped 8 bases, with 20 bases sitting between them. CDR1 and CDR2 (germline): MNHEY, SVGAGI. The CDR3 has 14 residues. The CDR3 region is CASTRGDSLEGYTF. In DNA, the CDR3 is TGTGCCAGCACCCGAGGCGACAGCCTTGAGGGCTACACCTTC.

This clonotype appeared once. This chain links TRBV6-2 or TRBV6-3 with TRBJ1-2; D is undetermined. Between the trimmed V and J ends, which lost 2 bases and 5 bases, there was a span of 15 bases. This CDR3 spans 15 amino acids. Germline loops: CDR1 MNHEY, CDR2 SVGEGT. The CDR3 spells CASSYHLQLSYGYTF. CDR3 in DNA: TGTGCCAGCAGTTACCACTTACAGCTATCGTATGGCTACACCTTC.

The J gene is TRBJ2-7, the V gene TRBV4-1; D is tentatively TRBD1 or TRBD2 (6 bases each). Germline V gives CDR1 MGHRA, CDR2 YSYEKL. This CDR3 region has 17 residues. V was pared by 2 bases and J by 0 bases, with 17 bases between. The CDR3 loop is CASSQRVRGAHSYEQYF. CDR3 nucleotides: TGCGCCAGCAGCCAAAGGGTAAGGGGGGCTCACTCCTACGAGCAGTACTTC.

This chain uses TRBV20-1 with TRBJ1-4; the D gene is possibly TRBD1 (5 bases). The V gene lost 6 bases and the J gene lost 5 bases, with 16 bases spanning the gap. Germline V gene lookup returns CDR1 DFQATT and CDR2 SNEGSKA (reference sequence). The CDR3 totals 14 residues. In DNA form, the CDR3 reads TGCAGTGCCCAGACCTTGACAGAGAATGAAAAACTGTTTTTT. Translation gives CSAQTLTENEKLFF.

This clonotype was counted between two and nine times. The chain employs TRBV29-1 and TRBJ2-7; maybe TRBD2 (7 bases). Trimming removed 4 bases at V and 6 bases at J, with 13 bases between. The germline V gene has CDR1 SQVTM and CDR2 ANQGSEA. The CDR3 extends over 12 amino acids. CDR3 protein: CSVGRGGGEQYF. For the CDR3, the DNA is TGCAGCGTTGGCAGGGGAGGGGGCGAGCAGTACTTC.

The chain combines TRBV24-1 with TRBJ2-1; 10 positions match TRBD1. Germline assignment: CDR1 KGHDR and CDR2 SFDVKD. After removal of 1 base from V and 4 bases from J, the junction contained 15 bases not matched to a gene. The CDR3 length is 20 residues. The CDR3 coding sequence is TGTGCCACCAGTGATTTATCAGGAGGGGCCCCGGGACAGGGGTACAATGAGCAGTTCTTC. Translated, it gives CATSDLSGGAPGQGYNEQFF.

V is TRBV4-2 and J is TRBJ2-3; D gene uncertain. Trimming shortened V by 0 bases and J by 1 base, and 17 bases separated the two germline ends. The CDR3 has 18 amino acids. In germline, CDR1 is LGHNA, CDR2 YNFKEQ. For the CDR3, the DNA is TGTGCCAGCAGCCAAGAATTACTGAGCATAACCCGCACAGATACGCAGTATTTT. It yields the protein CASSQELLSITRTDTQYF.

This clonotype was picked up a small number of times. V usage is TRBV6-6 and J usage is TRBJ2-1; a possible D gene is TRBD2 (6 bases). Trimming took off 7 bases at V and 8 bases at J, with 36 bases between the two ends. Germline lookup yields CDR1 MNHNY and CDR2 SVGAGI (reference sequence). The CDR3 has 20 residues. The CDR3 protein is CASTIRGGLGGGRYSDEQFF. The CDR3 DNA sequence: TGTGCCAGCACCATAAGGGGAGGCCTGGGTGGTGGGCGGTATAGCGATGAGCAGTTCTTC.

This chain uses TRBV12-3 or TRBV12-4 with TRBJ1-2; no reliable D call. Trimming cost V 4 bases and J 7 bases, with 7 bases left between them. The CDR3 consists of 11 residues. CDR3 sequence: CASSSTGGYTF. CDR3 sequence (DNA): TGTGCCAGCAGTTCGACCGGTGGCTACACCTTC.

This clonotype showed up just a few times. The genes are TRBV2 and TRBJ2-4, with 7 bases that match TRBD2. The length of the CDR3 is 14 residues. The ends lost 6 bases at V and 9 bases at J; junction bases unmatched: 11. Germline assignment: CDR1 SNHLY and CDR2 FYNNEI. The CDR3 nucleotides are TGTGCCAGCAGCGGGGACTTTGGCGGGGGCATTCAGTACTTC. Amino acid sequence: CASSGDFGGGIQYF.

This chain joins TRBV10-3 and TRBJ2-7; 7 bases fit TRBD1. Germline V gene lookup returns CDR1 ENHRY and CDR2 SYGVKD. Trimming at V came to 4 bases and at J to 0 bases, leaving 3 bases not matched to a gene. The length of the CDR3 is 14 residues. CDR3 amino acids: CAISAGQSSYEQYF. Here the CDR3 DNA reads TGTGCCATCAGTGCGGGACAGTCCTCCTACGAGCAGTACTTC.

V gene TRBV6-5 combines with J gene TRBJ2-2; 10 bases map to TRBD1. This CDR3 comprises 15 residues. CDR1 and CDR2 (germline): MNHEY, SVGAGI. The J segment lost 5 bases and the V segment lost 4 bases, leaving 4 bases of the junction unmatched. The CDR3, as DNA: TGTGCCAGCAGTTGGGGACAGGGGAGGACCGGGGAGCTGTTTTTT. Its protein is CASSWGQGRTGELFF.

The sample holds a few counts of this clonotype. This sequence joins TRBV9 and TRBJ2-5; the D is unclear. The CDR3 runs to 13 residues. V was cut by 0 bases and J by 1 base, with 4 bases left in between. Germline lookup yields CDR1 SGDLS and CDR2 YYNGEE. As DNA, the CDR3 is TGTGCCAGCAGCGTAGGTCTCCAAGAGACCCAGTACTTC. Amino acids: CASSVGLQETQYF.